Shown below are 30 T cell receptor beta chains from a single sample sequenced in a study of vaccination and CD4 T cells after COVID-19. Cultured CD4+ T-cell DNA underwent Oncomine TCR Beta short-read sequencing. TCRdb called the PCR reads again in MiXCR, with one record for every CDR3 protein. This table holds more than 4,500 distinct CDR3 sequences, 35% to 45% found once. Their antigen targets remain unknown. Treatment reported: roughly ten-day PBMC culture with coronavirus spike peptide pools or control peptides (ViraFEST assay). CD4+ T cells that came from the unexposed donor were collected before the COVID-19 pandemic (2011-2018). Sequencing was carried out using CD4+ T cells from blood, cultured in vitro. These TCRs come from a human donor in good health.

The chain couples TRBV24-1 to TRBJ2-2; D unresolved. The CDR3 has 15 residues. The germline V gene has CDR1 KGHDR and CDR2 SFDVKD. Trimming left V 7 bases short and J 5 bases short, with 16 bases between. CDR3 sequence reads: CATSDQKLNTGELFF. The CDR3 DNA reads TGTGCCACCAGCGACCAGAAATTGAATACCGGGGAGCTGTTTTTT.

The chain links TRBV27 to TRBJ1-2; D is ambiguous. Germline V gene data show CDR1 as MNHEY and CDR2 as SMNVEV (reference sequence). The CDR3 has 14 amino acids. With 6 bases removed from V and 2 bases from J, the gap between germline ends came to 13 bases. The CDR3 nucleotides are TGTGCCAGCAGACCAGACACCGCGAACTATGGCTACACCTTC. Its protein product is CASRPDTANYGYTF.

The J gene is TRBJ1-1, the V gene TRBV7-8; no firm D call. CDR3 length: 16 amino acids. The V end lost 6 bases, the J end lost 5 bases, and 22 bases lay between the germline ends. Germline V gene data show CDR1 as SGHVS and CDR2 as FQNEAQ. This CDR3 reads CASSSPRVGRPTEAFF. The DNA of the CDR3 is TGTGCCAGCAGTTCCCCTCGGGTCGGGAGGCCTACTGAAGCTTTCTTT.

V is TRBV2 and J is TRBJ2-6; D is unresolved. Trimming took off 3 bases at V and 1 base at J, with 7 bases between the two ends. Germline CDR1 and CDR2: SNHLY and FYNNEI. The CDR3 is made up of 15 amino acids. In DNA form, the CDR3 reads TGTGCCAGCAGTGATCGTGGTTCTGGGGCCAACGTCCTGACTTTC. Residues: CASSDRGSGANVLTF.

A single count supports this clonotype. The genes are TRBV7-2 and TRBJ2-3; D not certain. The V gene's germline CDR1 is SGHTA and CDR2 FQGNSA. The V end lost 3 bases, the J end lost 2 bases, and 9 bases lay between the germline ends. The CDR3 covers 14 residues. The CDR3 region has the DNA TGTGCCAGCAGCTTTGACCCGGACACAGATACGCAGTATTTT. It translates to CASSFDPDTDTQYF.

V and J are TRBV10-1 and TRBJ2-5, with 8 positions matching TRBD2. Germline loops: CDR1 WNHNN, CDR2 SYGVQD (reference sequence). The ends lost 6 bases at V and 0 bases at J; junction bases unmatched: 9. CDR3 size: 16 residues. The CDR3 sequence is CASRIPLAGHQETQYF. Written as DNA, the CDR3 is TGCGCCAGCAGAATCCCCTTAGCGGGGCACCAAGAGACCCAGTACTTC.

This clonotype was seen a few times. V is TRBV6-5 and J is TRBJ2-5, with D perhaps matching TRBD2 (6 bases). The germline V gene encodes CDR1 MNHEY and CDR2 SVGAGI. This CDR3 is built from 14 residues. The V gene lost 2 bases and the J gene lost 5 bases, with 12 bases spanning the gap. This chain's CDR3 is CASSYAAGPETQYF. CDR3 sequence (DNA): TGTGCCAGCAGTTACGCGGCGGGGCCGGAGACCCAGTACTTC.

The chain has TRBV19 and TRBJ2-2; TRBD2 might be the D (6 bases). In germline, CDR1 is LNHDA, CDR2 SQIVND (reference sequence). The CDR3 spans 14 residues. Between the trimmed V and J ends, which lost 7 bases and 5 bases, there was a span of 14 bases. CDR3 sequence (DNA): TGTGCCAGTACTCTCCTCCGGGGGACCGGGGAGCTGTTTTTT. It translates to CASTLLRGTGELFF. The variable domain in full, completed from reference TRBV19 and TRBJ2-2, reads DGGITQSPKYLFRKEGQNVTLSCEQNLNHDAMYWYRQDPGQGLRLIYYSQIVNDFQKGDIAEGYSVSREKKESFPLTVTSAQKNPTAFYLCASTLLRGTGELFFGEGSRLTVL.

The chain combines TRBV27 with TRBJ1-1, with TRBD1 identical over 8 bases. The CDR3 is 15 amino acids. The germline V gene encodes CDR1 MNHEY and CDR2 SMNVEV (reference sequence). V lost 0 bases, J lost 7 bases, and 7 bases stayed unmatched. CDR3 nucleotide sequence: TGTGCCAGCAGTTTATCGACAGGGGCTAATAGTGAAGCTTTCTTT. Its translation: CASSLSTGANSEAFF.

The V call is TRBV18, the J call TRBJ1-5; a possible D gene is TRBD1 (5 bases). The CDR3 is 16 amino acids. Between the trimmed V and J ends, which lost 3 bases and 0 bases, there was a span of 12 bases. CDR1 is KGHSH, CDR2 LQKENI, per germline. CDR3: CASSPGLGDSNQPQHF. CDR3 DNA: TGTGCCAGCTCACCGGGGCTAGGGGATAGCAATCAGCCCCAGCATTTT.

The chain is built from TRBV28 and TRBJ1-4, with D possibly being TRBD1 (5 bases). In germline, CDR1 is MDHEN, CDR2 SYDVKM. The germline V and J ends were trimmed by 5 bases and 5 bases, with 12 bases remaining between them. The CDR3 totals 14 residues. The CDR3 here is CASSSGAGNEKLFF. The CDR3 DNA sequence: TGTGCCAGCAGTAGCGGGGCGGGGAATGAAAAACTGTTTTTT.

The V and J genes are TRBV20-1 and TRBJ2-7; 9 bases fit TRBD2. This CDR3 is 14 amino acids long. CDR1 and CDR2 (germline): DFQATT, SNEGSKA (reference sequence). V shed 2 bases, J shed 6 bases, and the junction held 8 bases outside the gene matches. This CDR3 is CSARRTAGGVEQYF. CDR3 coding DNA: TGCAGTGCTAGAAGGACGGCGGGAGGGGTCGAGCAGTACTTC.

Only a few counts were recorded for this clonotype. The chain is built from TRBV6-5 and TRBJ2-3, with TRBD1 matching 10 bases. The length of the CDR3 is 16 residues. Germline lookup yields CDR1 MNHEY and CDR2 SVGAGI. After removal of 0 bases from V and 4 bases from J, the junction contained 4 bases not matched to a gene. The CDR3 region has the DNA TGTGCCAGCAGTTACTCCGGGACAGGGGTCTCAGATACGCAGTATTTT. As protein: CASSYSGTGVSDTQYF.

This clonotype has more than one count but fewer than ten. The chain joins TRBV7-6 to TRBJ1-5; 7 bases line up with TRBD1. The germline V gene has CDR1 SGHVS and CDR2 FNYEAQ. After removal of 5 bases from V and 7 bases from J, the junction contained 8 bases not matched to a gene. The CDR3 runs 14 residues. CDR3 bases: TGTGCCAGCAGCCCACGACAGGGAGGCCAGCCCCAGCATTTT. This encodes CASSPRQGGQPQHF. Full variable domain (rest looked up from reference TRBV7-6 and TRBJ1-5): GAGVSQSPRYKVTKRGQDVALRCDPISGHVSLYWYRQALGQGPEFLTYFNYEAQQDKSGLPNDRFSAERPEGSISTLTIQRTEQRDSAMYRCASSPRQGGQPQHFGDGTRLSIL.

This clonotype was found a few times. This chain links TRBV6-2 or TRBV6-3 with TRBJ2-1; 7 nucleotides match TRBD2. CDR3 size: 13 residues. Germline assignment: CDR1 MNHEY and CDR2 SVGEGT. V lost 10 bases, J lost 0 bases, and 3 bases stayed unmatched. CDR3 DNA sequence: TGTGCCACCAGGACTAGCTCCTACAATGAGCAGTTCTTC. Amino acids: CATRTSSYNEQFF.

DNA for the CDR3: TGTGCCAGCAGCTTAAACCATCTCTCCTACGAGCAGTACTTC. Translation gives CASSLNHLSYEQYF. The chain has TRBV11-3 and TRBJ2-7; D unresolved. The CDR3 is 14 residues long. Germline CDR1 is SGHNT and CDR2 is YENEEA. Trimming stripped 2 bases from V and 0 bases from J, with 8 bases between.

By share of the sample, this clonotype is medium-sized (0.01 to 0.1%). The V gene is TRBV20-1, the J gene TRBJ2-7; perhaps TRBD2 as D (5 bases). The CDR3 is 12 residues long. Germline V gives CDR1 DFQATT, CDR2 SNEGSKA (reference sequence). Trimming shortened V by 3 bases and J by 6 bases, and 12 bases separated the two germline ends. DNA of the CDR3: TGCAGTGCTAGGTCGGGCGGGCGCGAGCAGTACTTC. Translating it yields CSARSGGREQYF.

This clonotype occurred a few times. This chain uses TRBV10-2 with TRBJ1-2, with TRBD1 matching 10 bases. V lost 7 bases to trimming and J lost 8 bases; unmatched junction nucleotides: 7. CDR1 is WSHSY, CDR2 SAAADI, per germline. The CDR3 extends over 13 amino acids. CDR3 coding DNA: TGCGCCAGCATAAGACAGGGGGCGGCCGGCTACACCTTC. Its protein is CASIRQGAAGYTF.

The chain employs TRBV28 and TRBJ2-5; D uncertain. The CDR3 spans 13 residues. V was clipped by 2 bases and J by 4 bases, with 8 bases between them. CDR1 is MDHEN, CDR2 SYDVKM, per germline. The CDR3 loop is CASSLAIGETQYF. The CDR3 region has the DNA TGTGCCAGCAGTTTAGCAATAGGAGAGACCCAGTACTTC.

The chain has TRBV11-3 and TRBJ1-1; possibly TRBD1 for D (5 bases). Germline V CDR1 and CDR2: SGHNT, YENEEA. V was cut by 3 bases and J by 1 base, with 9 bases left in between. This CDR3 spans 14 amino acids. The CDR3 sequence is CASSLRGQNTEAFF. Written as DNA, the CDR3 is TGTGCCAGCAGCTTGCGGGGCCAGAACACTGAAGCTTTCTTT.

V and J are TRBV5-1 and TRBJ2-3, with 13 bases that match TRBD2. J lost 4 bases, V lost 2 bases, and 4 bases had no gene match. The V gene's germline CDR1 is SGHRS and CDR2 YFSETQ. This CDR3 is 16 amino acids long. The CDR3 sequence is CASSFGLAGVADTQYF. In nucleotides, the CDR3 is TGCGCCAGCAGCTTCGGACTAGCGGGAGTGGCAGATACGCAGTATTTT.

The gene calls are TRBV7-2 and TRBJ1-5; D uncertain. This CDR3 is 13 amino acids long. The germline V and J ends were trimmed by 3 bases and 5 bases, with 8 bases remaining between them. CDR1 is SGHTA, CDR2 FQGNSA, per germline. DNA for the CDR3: TGTGCCAGCAGCTTTGGTTTTGATCAGCCCCAGCATTTT. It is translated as CASSFGFDQPQHF.

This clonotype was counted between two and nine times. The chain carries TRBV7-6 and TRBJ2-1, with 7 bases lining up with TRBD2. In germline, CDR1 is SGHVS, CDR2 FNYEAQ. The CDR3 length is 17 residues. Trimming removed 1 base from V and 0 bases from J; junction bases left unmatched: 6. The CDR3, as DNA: TGTGCCAGCAGCTTAGTGGGCGGGAGTAGCTCCTACAATGAGCAGTTCTTC. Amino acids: CASSLVGGSSSYNEQFF.

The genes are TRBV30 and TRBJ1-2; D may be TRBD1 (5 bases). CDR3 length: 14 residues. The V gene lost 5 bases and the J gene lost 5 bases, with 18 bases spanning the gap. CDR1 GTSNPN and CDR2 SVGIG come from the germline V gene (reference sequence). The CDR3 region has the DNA TGTGCCTGGGGGGGACGCCTTTCAGGATATGGCTACACCTTC. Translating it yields CAWGGRLSGYGYTF.

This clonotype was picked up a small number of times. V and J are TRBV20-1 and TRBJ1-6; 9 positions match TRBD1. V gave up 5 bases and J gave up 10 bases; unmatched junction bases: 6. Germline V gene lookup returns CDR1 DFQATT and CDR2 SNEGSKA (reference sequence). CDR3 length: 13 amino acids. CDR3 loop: CSARDRAGSPLHF. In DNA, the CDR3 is TGCAGTGCTCGGGACAGGGCAGGGTCACCCCTCCACTTT.

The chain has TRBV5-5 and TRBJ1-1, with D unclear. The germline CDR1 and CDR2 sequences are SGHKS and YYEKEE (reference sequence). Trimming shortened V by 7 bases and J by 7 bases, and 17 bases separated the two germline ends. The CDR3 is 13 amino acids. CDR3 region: CASGEPDLSEAFF. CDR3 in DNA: TGTGCCAGCGGCGAGCCAGACTTGAGTGAAGCTTTCTTT.

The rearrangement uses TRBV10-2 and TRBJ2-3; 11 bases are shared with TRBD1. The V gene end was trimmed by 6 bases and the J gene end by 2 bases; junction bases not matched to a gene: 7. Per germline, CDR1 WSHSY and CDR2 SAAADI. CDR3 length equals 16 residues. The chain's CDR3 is CASRYGQGATTDTQYF. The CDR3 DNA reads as TGCGCCAGCAGATACGGACAGGGGGCGACCACAGATACGCAGTATTTT.

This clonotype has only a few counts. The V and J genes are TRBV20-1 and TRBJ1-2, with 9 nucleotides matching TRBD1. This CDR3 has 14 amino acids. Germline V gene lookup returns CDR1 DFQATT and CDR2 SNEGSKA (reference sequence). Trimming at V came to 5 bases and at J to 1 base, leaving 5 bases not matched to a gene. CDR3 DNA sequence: TGCAGTGCTCCCCGGACAGGGGTTAACTATGGCTACACCTTC. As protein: CSAPRTGVNYGYTF.

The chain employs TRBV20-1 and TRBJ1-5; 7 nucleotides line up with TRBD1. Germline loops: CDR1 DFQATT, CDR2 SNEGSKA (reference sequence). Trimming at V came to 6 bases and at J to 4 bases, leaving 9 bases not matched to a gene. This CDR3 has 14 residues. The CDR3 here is CSANRGLSNQPQHF. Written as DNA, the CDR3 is TGCAGTGCCAACAGGGGCCTTTCAAATCAGCCCCAGCATTTT.

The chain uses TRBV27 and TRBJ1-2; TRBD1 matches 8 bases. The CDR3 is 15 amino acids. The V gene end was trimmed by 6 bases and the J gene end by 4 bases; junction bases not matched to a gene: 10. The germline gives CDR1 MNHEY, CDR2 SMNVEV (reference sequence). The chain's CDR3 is CASSPEAGGIYGYTF. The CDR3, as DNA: TGTGCCAGCAGCCCCGAGGCAGGGGGCATCTATGGCTACACCTTC.